This TCR beta chain emerged from a study of response to subunit inactivated influenza vaccine. This clonotype was counted only a few times. TCRdb re-called the RT-PCR reads with MiXCR, one entry per CDR3 protein. The table records around 520,000 distinct CDR3 sequences, around 25% of them present only once. Germline V gene sequence: CDR1 LGHDT, CDR2 YNNKEL (reference sequence). V gave up 4 bases and J gave up 8 bases, with 9 bases separating them. The CDR3 loop spans 12 amino acids. The sequences come from CD4+ T cells sorted from PBMCs, collected more than 4 days after vaccination. The origin of this receptor is a man in his forties or fifties who received an inactivated influenza vaccine. The chain carries TRBV3-1 and TRBJ2-4, with D possibly TRBD1 on 5 matching bases. CDR3 sequence: CASSRGLDIQYF. CDR3 DNA sequence: TGTGCCAGCAGCCGGGGCTTGGACATTCAGTACTTC.